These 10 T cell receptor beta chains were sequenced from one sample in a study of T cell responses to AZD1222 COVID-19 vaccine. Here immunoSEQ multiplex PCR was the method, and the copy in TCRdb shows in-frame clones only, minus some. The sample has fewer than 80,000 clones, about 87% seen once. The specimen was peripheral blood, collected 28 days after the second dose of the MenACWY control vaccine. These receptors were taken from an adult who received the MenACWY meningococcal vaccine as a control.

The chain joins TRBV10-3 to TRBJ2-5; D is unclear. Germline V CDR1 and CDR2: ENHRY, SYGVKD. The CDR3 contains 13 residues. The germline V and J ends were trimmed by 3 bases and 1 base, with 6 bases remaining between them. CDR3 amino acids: CAISETAQETQYF. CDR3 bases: TGTGCCATCAGTGAAACAGCCCAAGAGACCCAGTACTTC.

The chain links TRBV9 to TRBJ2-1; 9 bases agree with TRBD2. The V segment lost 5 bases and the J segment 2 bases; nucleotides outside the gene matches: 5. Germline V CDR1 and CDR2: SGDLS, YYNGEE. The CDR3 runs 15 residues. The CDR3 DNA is TGTGCCAGCAGACAGCTAGCGGGGCCCTACAATGAGCAGTTCTTC. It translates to CASRQLAGPYNEQFF.

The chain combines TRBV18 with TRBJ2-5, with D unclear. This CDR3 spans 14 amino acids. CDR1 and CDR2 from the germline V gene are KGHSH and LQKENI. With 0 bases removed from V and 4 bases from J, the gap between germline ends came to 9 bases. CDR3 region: CASSPPSSRETQYF. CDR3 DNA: TGTGCCAGCTCACCACCCTCGAGTAGAGAGACCCAGTACTTC.

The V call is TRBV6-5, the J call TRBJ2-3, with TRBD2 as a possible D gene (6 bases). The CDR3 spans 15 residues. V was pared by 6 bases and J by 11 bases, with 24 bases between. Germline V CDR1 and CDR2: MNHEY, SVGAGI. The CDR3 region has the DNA TGTGCCAGCAGCTATGGGCCGAAAGGGGAGGAGAAGCAGTATTTT. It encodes CASSYGPKGEEKQYF.

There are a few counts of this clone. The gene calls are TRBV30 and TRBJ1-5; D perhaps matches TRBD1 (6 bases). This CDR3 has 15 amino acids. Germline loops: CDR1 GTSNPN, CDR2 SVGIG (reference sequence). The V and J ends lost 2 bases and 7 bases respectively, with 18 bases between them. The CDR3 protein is CAWSPPGQPFQPQHF. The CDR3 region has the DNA TGTGCCTGGAGTCCGCCGGGACAACCTTTCCAGCCCCAGCATTTT.

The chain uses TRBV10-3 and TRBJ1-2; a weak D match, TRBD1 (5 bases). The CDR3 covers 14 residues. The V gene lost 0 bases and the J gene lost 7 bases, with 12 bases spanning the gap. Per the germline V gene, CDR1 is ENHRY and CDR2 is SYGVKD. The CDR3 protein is CAISESVRGGGYTF. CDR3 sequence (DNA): TGTGCCATCAGTGAGTCAGTAAGGGGTGGTGGCTACACCTTC.

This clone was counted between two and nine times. The CDR3, as DNA: TGTGCCAGCAGTCCTTCAGGGGCCGGCAATTCACCCCTCCACTTT. This encodes CASSPSGAGNSPLHF. The genes are TRBV2 and TRBJ1-6; maybe TRBD1 (6 bases). The CDR3 consists of 15 residues. The V and J ends lost 5 bases and 7 bases respectively, with 15 bases between them. Germline V gene lookup returns CDR1 SNHLY and CDR2 FYNNEI.

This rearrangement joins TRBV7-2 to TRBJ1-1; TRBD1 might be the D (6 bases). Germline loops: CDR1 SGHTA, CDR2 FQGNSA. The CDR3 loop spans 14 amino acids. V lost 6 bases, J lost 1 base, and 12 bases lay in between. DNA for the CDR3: TGTGCCAGCAGGACGGGGGGGGCGAACACTGAAGCTTTCTTT. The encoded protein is CASRTGGANTEAFF.

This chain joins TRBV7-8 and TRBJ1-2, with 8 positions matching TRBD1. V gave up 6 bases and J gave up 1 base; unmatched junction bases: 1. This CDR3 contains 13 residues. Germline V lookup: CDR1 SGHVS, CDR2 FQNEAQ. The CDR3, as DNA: TGTGCCAGCAGGACAGGGGATAACTATGGCTACACCTTC. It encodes CASRTGDNYGYTF.

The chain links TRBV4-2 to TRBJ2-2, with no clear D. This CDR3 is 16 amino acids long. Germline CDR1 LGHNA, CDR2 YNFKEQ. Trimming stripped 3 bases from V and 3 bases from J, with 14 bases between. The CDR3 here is CASSHYPSGDTGELFF. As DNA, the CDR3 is TGTGCCAGCAGCCACTACCCGAGTGGGGACACCGGGGAGCTGTTTTTT.